This TCR beta chain was observed in a study of spatial heterogeneity in lung cancer. A single record per CDR3 protein comes from TCRdb applying MiXCR to the 5' RACE reads. The table includes tens of thousands of distinct CDR3 sequences, approximately 14% detected once. This clonotype was found many times. Germline-derived CDR1 and CDR2 are ENHRY and SYGVKD. The length of the CDR3 is 15 residues. Between the trimmed V and J ends, which lost 4 bases and 4 bases, there was a span of 13 bases. Time point in this sample: sample taken at primary tumor resection. The study sequenced unsorted whole RNA from tumor, nontumor lung or frozen PBMC.

The receptor was isolated from a male donor with early-stage non-small cell lung cancer. This material consisted of PBMCs, taken at surgery. V is TRBV10-3 and J is TRBJ1-4; possibly TRBD1 for D (5 bases). DNA of the CDR3: TGTGCCATCAGTGCTCGCTCGGGGCGTAATGAAAAACTGTTTTTT. This codes for CAISARSGRNEKLFF.